The sequence of this TCR beta chain was determined in a study of blood T cell repertoires in COVID-19. Some clones are missing from TCRdb's copy, which holds only in-frame ones; the method was immunoSEQ multiplex PCR. The sample holds approximately 120,000 clones, roughly 72% seen once. With V trimmed by 3 bases and J by 3 bases, 4 bases remained unmatched. Germline V gene sequence: CDR1 SNHLY, CDR2 FYNNEI. This CDR3 comprises 14 residues. The rearrangement uses TRBV2 and TRBJ2-7, with 8 bases fitting TRBD1. Sequencing used peripheral blood. The source is a man older than 75 with COVID-19, enrolled during active disease. CDR3 sequence: CASSEAGGYYEQYF. In DNA, the CDR3 is TGTGCCAGCAGTGAGGCAGGGGGCTACTACGAGCAGTACTTC. The whole variable domain, filled in from reference TRBV2 and TRBJ2-7, reads EPEVTQTPSHQVTQMGQEVILRCVPISNHLYFYWYRQILGQKVEFLVSFYNNEISEKSEIFDDQFSVERPDGSNFTLKIRSTKLEDSAMYFCASSEAGGYYEQYFGPGTRLTVT.